This entry lists 4 T cell receptor beta chains sequenced from one sample in a study of cytomegalovirus exposure and HLA in healthy donors. PCR was performed using 60 Vbeta and 13 Jbeta primers. Here immunoSEQ multiplex PCR was the method, and the copy in TCRdb shows in-frame clones only, minus some. In the table there are 150,000 to 200,000 clones, 80% to 85% of which are singletons. Sequencing input: PBMCs. These receptors all stem from a boy between 10 and 17 years old in good health and CMV-seronegative.

This sequence joins TRBV2 and TRBJ1-4; maybe TRBD1 (5 bases). Trimming took 2 bases from V and 6 from J, leaving 10 bases between them. This CDR3 comprises 14 residues. Germline V CDR1 and CDR2: SNHLY, FYNNEI. CDR3 protein: CASSEQGRDEKLFF. In nucleotides, the CDR3 is TGTGCCAGCAGTGAACAGGGCAGGGATGAAAAACTGTTTTTT.

This sequence joins TRBV7-9 and TRBJ1-1; 7 nucleotides align to TRBD1. Trimming cost V 6 bases and J 4 bases; bases outside gene matches: 11. The germline CDR1 and CDR2 sequences are SEHNR and FQNEAQ (reference sequence). This CDR3 contains 15 residues. CDR3 region: CASSRSFNRGTEAFF. The CDR3 DNA is TGTGCCAGCAGTCGGTCGTTTAACAGGGGCACTGAAGCTTTCTTT.

The J gene is TRBJ1-3, the V gene TRBV6-1; D gene uncertain. This CDR3 contains 14 residues. V was clipped by 7 bases and J by 8 bases, with 18 bases between them. Germline loops: CDR1 MNHNS, CDR2 SASEGT. The CDR3 nucleotides are TGTGCCAGCAACTCTCTTAGGAGTCGGGACACCATATATTTT. It specifies CASNSLRSRDTIYF.

This clone has a handful of counts. The V gene is TRBV15, the J gene TRBJ2-1, with TRBD1 matching 9 bases. The germline CDR1 and CDR2 sequences are LNHNV and YYDKDF (reference sequence). After removal of 8 bases from V and 5 bases from J, the junction contained 10 bases not matched to a gene. The CDR3 has 15 residues. The CDR3 nucleotides read TGTGCCACCTTGGACAGGGGTCTTTCCAACAATGAGCAGTTCTTC. Encoded protein: CATLDRGLSNNEQFF.